The entry that follows covers one T cell receptor beta chain sequence. This record belongs to a study of blood T cell repertoires in COVID-19. About the study: Specimens from acute and convalescent COVID-19 originated in the United States, Italy and Spain.

Libraries were prepared by immunoSEQ multiplex PCR; TCRdb keeps only in-frame clonotypes and omits some of them. The sample includes 50,000 or so clones, 82% seen only once; the top ten take 7.3%. Germline V lookup: CDR1 MRHNA, CDR2 SNTAGT. With V trimmed by 6 bases and J by 4 bases, 7 bases remained unmatched. CDR3 length equals 14 residues. This clonotype was sampled from a man aged 35 to 55 with acute or convalescent COVID-19. The sequencing sample was made of peripheral blood. The chain joins TRBV6-4 to TRBJ1-2; 8 bases line up with TRBD1. CDR3 residues: CASSPVGTGYGYTF. In DNA form, the CDR3 reads TGTGCCAGCAGCCCGGTTGGGACAGGCTATGGCTACACCTTC.